Sequencing of this T cell receptor beta chain was carried out in a study of somatic mutations in cytotoxic T cells in rheumatoid arthritis. Turning to the study itself: Patients had approximately 33 ml EDTA blood drawn right after diagnosis, before any treatment. In some cases, T-cell populations stained with V beta antibodies were flow-sorted at nearly 100% purity, and these included V beta1+ cells sequenced for TCRB. The study, taken as a whole, reports: CD8+ T cells showed clonality that did not differ significantly between patients with rheumatoid arthritis and age-matched healthy controls. A rise in CD8+ clonality with age was seen in rheumatoid arthritis patients but not in healthy controls.

Germline CDR1 SQVTM, CDR2 ANQGSEA. CDR3 size: 15 residues. The junction had 13 bases not matched to a gene; V was cut back by 5 bases and J by 4 bases. Concerning this clone itself: Its antigen is still unknown.

Clones were read by immunoSEQ multiplex PCR, and TCRdb kept only the in-frame ones, dropping some. The repertoire holds tens of thousands of clones, with approximately 85% as singletons. The source is an adult with rheumatoid arthritis. The source material was CD8+ T cells sorted from blood. The V and J genes are TRBV29-1 and TRBJ1-2, with TRBD1 matching 7 bases. The CDR3 DNA is TGCAGCGTTATTGACCGGGACAGTGCTTTCTATGGCTACACCTTC. It specifies CSVIDRDSAFYGYTF.